This T cell receptor (beta chain) was captured by sequencing in a study of T cells in lung cancer brain metastases (dated by TCRdb to the late 2010s). For the wider study: Most of the 20 patients had a history of tobacco use, with a median of about 44 pack-years. Median interval between primary and brain metastasis specimen acquisition was about 350 days. DNA integrity number averaged about 3.8 in both primary and metastatic specimens, with no significant difference between sites. In this study, the TCR beta CDR3 repertoires of fully resected primary non-small cell lung cancers were compared with those of paired brain metastases. The cohort included approximately 20 patients who provided 40 or so specimens, with each patient contributing one primary lung lesion and one brain metastasis. Patients had a median age at first diagnosis of 57.5 years, with about 9 males and fewer than twelve females. About 90% of the 20 patients received no interval therapy between primary and metastasis resection. Summary of the overall study and its limitations: DNA fragmentation in FFPE samples may have prevented retrieval of the complete infiltrating T cell repertoire. Significantly fewer unique productive clones were found in brain metastases than in paired primaries (median roughly 1,500 versus 4,600). Most clones were lesion-specific, with limited overlap between paired lesions (mean Morisita index about 0.25). In brain metastases, the ten most abundant clones accounted for a significantly larger fraction of the repertoire than in primaries, a finding that suggests clonal expansion. Effects of preoperative corticosteroids on T cell infiltration in brain metastases could not be controlled.

Remarks on this clone: This receptor's antigen is unknown. Base quality data are lacking; no much larger clone is found one base away.

Patients underwent resection for synchronous oligometastatic disease or delayed recurrence of a solitary brain metastasis. To avoid including cancers other than NSCLC, any patient with a history of multiple malignancies was excluded. Tumor areas were macrodissected from five deparaffinized about 10 um unstained sections, using marked H&E slides as a guide. Every specimen was formalin-fixed and paraffin-embedded (FFPE). Genomic DNA was extracted using the AllPrep DNA/RNA FFPE Kit. Each sample received roughly 2.24 to 5 ug of genomic DNA as input, and the DNA input was kept equal within each pair of samples. TCR beta libraries were constructed with the immunoSEQ hsTCRbeta Kit, which uses multiplexed V and J gene primers in two PCR steps. Pooled libraries with positive and negative controls were sequenced on an Illumina MiSeq using a 100-cycle paired-end protocol. The published analysis was carried out like this. The immunoSEQ vendor processed the raw data into normalized, annotated TCR beta repertoire reports. Richness was defined as unique clones by nucleotide sequence, and total richness was extrapolated with the iChao1 and Efron-Thisted estimators. To characterize and compare the paired lesions, the analysis used Pielou's evenness, Simpson's index, the proportional abundance of the top-ten clones, and the Morisita overlap index. The table was pulled from immuneACCESS by TCRdb, which kept in-frame rearrangements only. Such tables lose some clones; where checked, under half of the loss comes from unresolved V genes, and the rest has no known cause. Clonal size and the V and J genes are those of that table, whereas D and trimming came from the DNA. Counted in this sample were about 2,500 clones; around nine tenths of them appeared once. Jointly, the top ten make up about 4% of the sample.

For CDR1 and CDR2, the germline V gene lists MNHNS and SASEGT. V ends up 4 bases short and J 9 bases short, with an unmatched junction base count of 6. Counted from cysteine to phenylalanine, this CDR3 has 13 amino acids. The read is trimmed to its CDR3 DNA, 39 bases read in frame from base 1. This receptor was taken from a man in his 70s with non-small cell lung cancer that had spread to the brain. The sequence joins TRBV6-1 to TRBJ2-7, and TRBD1 matches 10 of the central bases. Sequencing input: tumor tissue from a brain metastasis. Taken with the paper, the label for cell subset or site translates to: paired resected brain metastasis. In nucleotide form, the sequence is TGTGCCAGCAGTGGGGACAGGGGTTATGGGCAGTACTTC. The translation is CASSGDRGYGQYF.